This paragraph covers one T cell receptor beta chain sequence. What it recognizes is unknown. Healthy Caucasian individuals from Russia aged about 6 to 100 served as donors. The use of a sample-barcoded 5' primer and a J-beta primer mix characterized a second PCR of 7 to 11 cycles. TCRdb reprocessed the 5' RACE reads with MiXCR, giving one entry per CDR3 protein. This table has about 1.1 million distinct CDR3 sequences, roughly two fifths appearing once. From germline, CDR1 is SGHVS and CDR2 FNYEAQ. The ends lost 5 bases at V and 7 bases at J; junction bases unmatched: 10. CDR3 size: 15 residues. The data derive from a study of blood T cells in healthy people across ages. The study, taken as a whole, reports: TCR beta diversity tracked closely with naive T cell percentage. When one million T cells were used, diversity estimates were thought to be underestimates.

The material sequenced was blood. The chain carries TRBV7-6 and TRBJ2-1, with 8 bases that match TRBD2. This receptor was taken from a man aged 18 to 35 in good health. CDR3 residues: CASSPRNGTRNEQFF. The DNA of the CDR3 is TGTGCCAGCAGCCCCCGGAACGGGACTAGGAATGAGCAGTTCTTC.